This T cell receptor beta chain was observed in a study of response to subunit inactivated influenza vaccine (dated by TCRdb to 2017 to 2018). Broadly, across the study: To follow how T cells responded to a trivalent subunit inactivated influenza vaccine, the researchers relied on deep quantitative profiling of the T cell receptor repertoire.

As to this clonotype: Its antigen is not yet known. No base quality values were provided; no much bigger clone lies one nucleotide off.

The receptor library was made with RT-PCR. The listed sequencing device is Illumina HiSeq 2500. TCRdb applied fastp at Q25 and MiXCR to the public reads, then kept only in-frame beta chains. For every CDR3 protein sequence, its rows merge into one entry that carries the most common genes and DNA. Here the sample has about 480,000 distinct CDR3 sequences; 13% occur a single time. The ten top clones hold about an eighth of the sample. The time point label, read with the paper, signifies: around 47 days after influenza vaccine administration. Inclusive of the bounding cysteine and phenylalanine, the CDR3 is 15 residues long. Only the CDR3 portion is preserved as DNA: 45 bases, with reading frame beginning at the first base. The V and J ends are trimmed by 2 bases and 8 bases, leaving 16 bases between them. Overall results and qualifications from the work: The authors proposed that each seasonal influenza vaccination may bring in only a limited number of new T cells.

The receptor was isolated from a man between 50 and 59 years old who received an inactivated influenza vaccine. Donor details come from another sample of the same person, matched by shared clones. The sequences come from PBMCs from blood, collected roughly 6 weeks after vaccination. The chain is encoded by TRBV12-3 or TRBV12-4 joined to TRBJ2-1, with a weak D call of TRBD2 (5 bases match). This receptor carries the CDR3 CASSLSGGLLDEQFF. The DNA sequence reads TGTGCCAGCAGTTTATCAGGCGGACTTCTCGATGAGCAGTTCTTC.